This TCR beta chain originates from a study of cytomegalovirus exposure and HLA in healthy donors. The CDR3 totals 15 residues. J lost 4 bases, V lost 5 bases, and 7 bases had no gene match. Germline V lookup: CDR1 SEHNR, CDR2 FQNEAQ (reference sequence). Use of 60 Vbeta and 13 Jbeta primers characterized the PCR. Profiled with immunoSEQ multiplex PCR; TCRdb holds only in-frame clones, not every one. The sample has 200,000 to 250,000 clones, 65% to 90% seen once. The TCR comes from a girl between 10 and 17 years old in good health and CMV-seronegative. The rearrangement links TRBV7-9 to TRBJ2-7; 11 bases are shared with TRBD1. Sequencing was done on a sample of PBMCs. The CDR3 DNA is TGTGCCAGCAGCAAAGGACAGGGGGCAGCGTACGAGCAGTACTTC. Its protein is CASSKGQGAAYEQYF.